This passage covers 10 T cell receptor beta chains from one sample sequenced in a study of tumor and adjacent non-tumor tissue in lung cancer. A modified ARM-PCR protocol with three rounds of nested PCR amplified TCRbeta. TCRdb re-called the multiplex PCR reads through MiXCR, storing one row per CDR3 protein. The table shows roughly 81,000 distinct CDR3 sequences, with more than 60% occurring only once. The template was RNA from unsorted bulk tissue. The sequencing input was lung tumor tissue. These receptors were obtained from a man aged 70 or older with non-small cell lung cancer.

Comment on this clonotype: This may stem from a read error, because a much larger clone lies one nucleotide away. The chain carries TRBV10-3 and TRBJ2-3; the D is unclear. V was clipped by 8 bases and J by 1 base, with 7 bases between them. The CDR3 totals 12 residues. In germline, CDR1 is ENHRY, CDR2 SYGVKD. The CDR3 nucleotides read TGTGCCATCGGTGGGGGCACAGATACGCAGTATTTT. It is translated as CAIGGGTDTQYF.

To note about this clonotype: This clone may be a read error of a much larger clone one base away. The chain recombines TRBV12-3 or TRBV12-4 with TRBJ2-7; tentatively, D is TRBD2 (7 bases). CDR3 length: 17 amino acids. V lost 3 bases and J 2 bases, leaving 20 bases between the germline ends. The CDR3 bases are TGTGCCAGCAGTTTCTCTCTCGGTGGGGGGGCAACCTACGAGCAGTACTTC. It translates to CASSFSLGGGATYEQYF.

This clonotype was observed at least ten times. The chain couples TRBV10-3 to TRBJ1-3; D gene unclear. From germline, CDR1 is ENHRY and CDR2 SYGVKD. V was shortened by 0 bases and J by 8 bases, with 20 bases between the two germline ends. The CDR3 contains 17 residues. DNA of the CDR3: TGTGCCATCAGTGAGTCTCCCCCGTGGCAGGTGGTGGACACCATATATTTT. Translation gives CAISESPPWQVVDTIYF.

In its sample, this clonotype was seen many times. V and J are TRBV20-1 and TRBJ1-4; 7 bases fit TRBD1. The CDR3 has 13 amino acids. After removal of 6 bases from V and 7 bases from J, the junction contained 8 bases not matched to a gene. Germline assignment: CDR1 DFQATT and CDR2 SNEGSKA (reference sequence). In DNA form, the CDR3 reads TGCAGTGCCCCCGGGACAGTGGGTGAAAAACTGTTTTTT. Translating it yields CSAPGTVGEKLFF.

The CDR3 DNA reads TGTGCCAGCAGCCCAGATTGGGGATTGACCGGGGAGCTGTTTTTT. It yields the protein CASSPDWGLTGELFF. This sequence joins TRBV5-8 and TRBJ2-2, with no clear D. The CDR3 contains 15 residues. Between the trimmed V and J ends, which lost 4 bases and 5 bases, there was a span of 15 bases. Per germline, CDR1 SGHTS and CDR2 YDEGEE.

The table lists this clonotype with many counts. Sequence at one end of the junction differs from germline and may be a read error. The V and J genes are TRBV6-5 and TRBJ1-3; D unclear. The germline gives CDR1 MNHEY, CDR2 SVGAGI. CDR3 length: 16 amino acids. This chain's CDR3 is CASSYSRPSSRNTIYF. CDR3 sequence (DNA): TGTGCCAGCAGTTACTCTCGCCCGAGCTCTAGAAACACCATATATTTT.

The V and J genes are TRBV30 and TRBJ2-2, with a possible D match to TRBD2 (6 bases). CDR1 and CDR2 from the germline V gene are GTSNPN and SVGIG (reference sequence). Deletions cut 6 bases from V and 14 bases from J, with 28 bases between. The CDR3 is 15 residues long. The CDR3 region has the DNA TGTGCCTGCCAAAGGCTAGCGCCTGACGACGGGGGACTGTTTTTT. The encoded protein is CACQRLAPDDGGLFF.

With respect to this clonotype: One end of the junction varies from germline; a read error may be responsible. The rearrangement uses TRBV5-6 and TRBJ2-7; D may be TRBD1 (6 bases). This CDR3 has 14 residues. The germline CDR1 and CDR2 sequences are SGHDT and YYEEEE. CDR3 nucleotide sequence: TGTGCCAGTAGCTCGGTGGGACATCTCTACGAGCAGTACTTC. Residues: CASSSVGHLYEQYF.

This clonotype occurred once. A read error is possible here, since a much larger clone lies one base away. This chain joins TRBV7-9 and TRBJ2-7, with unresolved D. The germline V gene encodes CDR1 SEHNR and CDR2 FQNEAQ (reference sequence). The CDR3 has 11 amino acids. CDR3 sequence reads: CTSSANYEQYF. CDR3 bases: TGTACCAGCAGCGCTAATTACGAGCAGTACTTC. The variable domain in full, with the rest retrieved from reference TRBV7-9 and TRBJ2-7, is DTGVSQNPRHKITKRGQNVTFRCDPISEHNRLYWYRQTLGQGPEFLTYFQNEAQLEKSRLLSDRFSAERPKGSFSTLEIQRTEQGDSAMYLCTSSANYEQYFGPGTRLTVT.

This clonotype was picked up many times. CDR3 in DNA: TGTGCCAGCAGTGCGACTAGACGCAATGAGCAGTTCTTC. Amino acids: CASSATRRNEQFF. The chain is built from TRBV6-1 and TRBJ2-1; weak D call: TRBD2 (6 bases). Trimming pared 4 bases from V and 6 bases from J, leaving 10 bases between. The CDR3 totals 13 residues. Germline lookup yields CDR1 MNHNS and CDR2 SASEGT.